Given below is one T cell receptor (beta chain) in context. What it recognizes is unknown. This same CDR3 is encoded by further DNA sequences in the sample. CD8 cells classed as naive were CD45RO-negative and positively selected for CCR7, excluding terminally differentiated effector memory CD45RA+ cells. Original processing methods: Filtering differed since immunoSEQ provided only junctions, with no quality scores. Only in-frame clones appear in the TCRdb table, and some are missing; sequencing was by immunoSEQ multiplex PCR. For V, J and clone size, that table is used; D and trimming come from the DNA. The sample holds 2 million or so clones; about 95% are singletons and the top ten take around 1.1%. These data are taken from a study of shared clonotypes between healthy human individuals. Study-wide context: Aged between 18 and 49, the donors were a couple of women and three men.

General study points: In this cohort, only blood was sampled, and tissue repertoires likely differ. In general, naive subsets displayed greater estimated richness than memory subsets did.

V gave up 1 base and J gave up 3 bases; unmatched junction bases: 3. CDR1 is MGHRA and CDR2 is YSYEKL in the germline V gene. The CDR3 consists of 14 residues. Material: naive CD8+ T cells sorted from blood. This TCR was sampled from a man younger than 30 in good health. The chain employs TRBV4-1 and TRBJ2-7, with TRBD1 matching 7 bases. The CDR3 protein is CASSQVRDSYEQYF. The CDR3 coding sequence is TGCGCCAGCAGCCAAGTTCGGGACAGCTACGAGCAGTACTTC.